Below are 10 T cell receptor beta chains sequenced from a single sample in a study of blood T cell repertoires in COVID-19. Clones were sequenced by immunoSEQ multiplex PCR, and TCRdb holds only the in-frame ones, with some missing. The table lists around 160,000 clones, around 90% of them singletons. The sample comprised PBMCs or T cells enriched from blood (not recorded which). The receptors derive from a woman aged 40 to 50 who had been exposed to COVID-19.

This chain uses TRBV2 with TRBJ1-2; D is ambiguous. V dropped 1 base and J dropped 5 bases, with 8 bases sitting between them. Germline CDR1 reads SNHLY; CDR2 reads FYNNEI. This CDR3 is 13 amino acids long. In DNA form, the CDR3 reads TGTGCCAGCAGTGAAGTAATAATTTATGGCTACACCTTC. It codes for CASSEVIIYGYTF.

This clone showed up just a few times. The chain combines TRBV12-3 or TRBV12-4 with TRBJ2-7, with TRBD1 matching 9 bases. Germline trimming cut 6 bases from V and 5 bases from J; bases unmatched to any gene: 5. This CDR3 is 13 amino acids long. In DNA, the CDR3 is TGTGCCAGCAGGCCCGGGACAGGGAACGAGCAGTACTTC. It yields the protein CASRPGTGNEQYF.

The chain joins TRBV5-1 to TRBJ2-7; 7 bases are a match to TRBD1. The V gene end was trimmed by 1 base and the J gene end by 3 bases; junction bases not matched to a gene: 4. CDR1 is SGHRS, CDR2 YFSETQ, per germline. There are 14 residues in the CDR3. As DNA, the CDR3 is TGCGCCAGCAGCTTGAGAGGGGGCGGCTACGAGCAGTACTTC. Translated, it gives CASSLRGGGYEQYF.

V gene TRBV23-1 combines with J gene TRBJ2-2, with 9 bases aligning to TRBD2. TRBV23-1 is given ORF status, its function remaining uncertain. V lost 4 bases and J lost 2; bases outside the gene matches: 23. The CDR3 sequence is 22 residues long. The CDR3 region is CASSLTLKAGGHCETNTGELFF. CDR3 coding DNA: TGCGCCAGCAGTCTAACTCTCAAAGCGGGAGGACATTGTGAAACCAACACCGGGGAGCTGTTTTTT.

This CDR3 reads CASSFKGWNTEAFF. The CDR3 DNA follows: TGTGCCAGCAGTTTTAAGGGGTGGAACACTGAAGCTTTCTTT. The rearrangement joins TRBV6-5 to TRBJ1-1; D perhaps matches TRBD1 (5 bases). The CDR3 sequence is 14 residues long. Germline loops: CDR1 MNHEY, CDR2 SVGAGI. The V end lost 4 bases, the J end lost 1 base, and 10 bases lay between the germline ends.

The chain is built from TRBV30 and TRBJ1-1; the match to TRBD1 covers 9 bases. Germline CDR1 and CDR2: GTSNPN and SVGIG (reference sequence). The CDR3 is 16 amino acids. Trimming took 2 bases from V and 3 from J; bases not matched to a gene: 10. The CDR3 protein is CAWSPRDREVDTEAFF. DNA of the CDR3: TGTGCCTGGAGTCCCAGGGACAGGGAGGTGGACACTGAAGCTTTCTTT.

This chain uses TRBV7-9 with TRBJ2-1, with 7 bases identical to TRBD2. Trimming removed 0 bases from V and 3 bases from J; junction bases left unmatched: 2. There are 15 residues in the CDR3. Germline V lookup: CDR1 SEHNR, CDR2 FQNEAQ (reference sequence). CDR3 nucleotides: TGTGCCAGCAGCTTAGCACGGACTAGCTACAATGAGCAGTTCTTC. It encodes CASSLARTSYNEQFF.

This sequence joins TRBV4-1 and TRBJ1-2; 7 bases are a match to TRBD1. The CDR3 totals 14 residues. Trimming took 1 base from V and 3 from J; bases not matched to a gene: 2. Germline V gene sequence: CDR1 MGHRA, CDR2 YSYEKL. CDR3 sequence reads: CASSQVRGYYGYTF. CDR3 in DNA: TGCGCCAGCAGCCAAGTCAGGGGGTACTATGGCTACACCTTC.

CDR3 in amino acids: CASSRGQGGRNTEAFF. DNA for the CDR3: TGTGCCAGCAGCCGGGGACAGGGTGGACGCAACACTGAAGCTTTCTTT. The chain combines TRBV7-6 with TRBJ1-1, with 9 bases fitting TRBD1. The CDR3 covers 16 residues. The J segment lost 2 bases and the V segment lost 5 bases, leaving 9 bases of the junction unmatched. CDR1 is SGHVS and CDR2 is FNYEAQ in the germline V gene.

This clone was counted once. The CDR3 loop is CASRSGTGASYEQYF. The CDR3 DNA reads TGTGCCAGCAGATCCGGGACAGGGGCGAGCTACGAGCAGTACTTC. J is TRBJ2-7 and V is TRBV27; 10 bases agree with TRBD1. CDR1 is MNHEY and CDR2 is SMNVEV in the germline V gene (reference sequence). This CDR3 is 15 amino acids long. V lost 6 bases and J lost 3; bases outside the gene matches: 8.